A selection of T cell receptor beta chains follows, all from one sample in a study of Graves' ophthalmopathy and Graves' hyperthyroidism. TCRdb used MiXCR to reprocess the multiplex PCR reads, holding one entry per CDR3 protein. The sample has 500,000 to 600,000 distinct CDR3 sequences; roughly 39% are singletons. Source material: peripheral blood or thyroid tissue (not recorded which). The source is an adult man with Graves' hyperthyroidism. Both conserved end residues are trimmed from each CDR3. The size of a clone is reported for some rows only, either as once, few or many, or as a class for expanded clones.

V gene	clone size	J gene	CDR3 protein
TRBV9	many	TRBJ1-2	ASRHGGGPIGGYT
TRBV27	few	TRBJ2-5	ATRGVLETQY
TRBV7-9	.	TRBJ2-3	ASSFPLGTSTDTQY
TRBV12-3/TRBV12-4	few	TRBJ1-1	ASKPTGNTEAF
TRBV24-1	many	TRBJ2-7	ATSDTGQGGYEQY
TRBV9	many	TRBJ1-2	ASSVEEGSLGSSYT
TRBV29-1	.	TRBJ2-2	SVIGQGTGELF
TRBV20-1	many	TRBJ1-6	SARGRTTTGGSPLH
TRBV7-8	.	TRBJ2-2	AWSAADGELF
TRBV15	many	TRBJ2-5	ATSRDVSQRGGGETQY
TRBV9	.	.	ASSVTSGGSPNTDTQY
TRBV5-5	many	TRBJ1-1	ASSLDRGLGEAF
TRBV27	few	TRBJ2-7	ASRTGEQY
TRBV2	few	TRBJ1-4	ASSSSGPMYEKLF
TRBV6-6	many	TRBJ2-5	ASSEVGLAGGRETQY
TRBV15	.	.	ATTPSRAGGEQF
TRBV2	.	TRBJ2-3	ASSPGTSSADTQY
TRBV18	.	TRBJ2-7	ASSPPQGREQY
TRBV7-9	few	TRBJ2-3	ASSLSSGITDTQY
TRBV2	.	TRBJ2-7	ASSDDYPVYEQY
TRBV7-6	few	TRBJ2-7	ASSPGTGGVEQY
TRBV7-2	many	TRBJ1-5	ASSADRVQPQH
TRBV7-6	many	TRBJ2-7	ASSLIVEGWPDEQY
TRBV5-1	.	TRBJ2-7	ASSLMGTGHEQY
TRBV7-9	.	.	ASSPTSGFLSYEQY
TRBV7-2	.	TRBJ1-2	ASSSNRDLANYGYT
TRBV20-1	many	TRBJ2-7	SATQLAIDHEQY
TRBV25-1	many	TRBJ2-5	ASSEGQLKTQY
TRBV2	few	TRBJ1-1	ASSASGITEAF
TRBV7-2	few	TRBJ2-3	ASSLDLASDTQY
TRBV25-1	many	TRBJ2-7	ASSPSSDGAHEQY
TRBV12-3/TRBV12-4	once	TRBJ2-5	ASRETGFEETQY
TRBV27	.	TRBJ1-1	ASSLLGTVNTEAF
TRBV7-9	.	TRBJ2-7	ASSADRGDEQY
TRBV28	few	TRBJ1-2	ASSPGTADGGYT
TRBV20-1	many	TRBJ1-3	SARVVQGSGNTIY
TRBV2	many	TRBJ1-1	ASRLKPKGLADTEAF
TRBV12-3/TRBV12-4	many	TRBJ1-3	ASSGAVLQG
TRBV29-1	many	TRBJ2-5	SVRWQETQY
TRBV20-1	.	TRBJ2-3	SARDMAGNTDTQY
TRBV6-6	many	TRBJ1-1	ASSLLQGRNTEAF
TRBV20-1	once	TRBJ2-7	SATGGERASGGNAGEQY
TRBV20-1	.	TRBJ1-5	SARRGGGKVQPQH
TRBV6-1	many	TRBJ1-5	ASSERTGVGQPQH
TRBV5-6	many	TRBJ2-7	ASSWSLGEQY
TRBV13	few	TRBJ1-2	ASSPGLGYT
TRBV28	few	TRBJ1-5	ASSFQGRNDQPQH
TRBV5-4	.	TRBJ2-7	ASSYDRGGYNEQY
TRBV19	.	.	ASSILAGGVNEQF
TRBV20-1	few	TRBJ1-2	SASVGQGIYGYT
TRBV5-1	many	TRBJ1-4	ASSLAGQGLGTNEKLF
TRBV7-9	.	TRBJ2-7	ASSSGQGSAGQY
TRBV7-6	.	TRBJ2-5	ASNEAGGLETQY
TRBV19	.	TRBJ1-5	ASTAKRFGVSQPQH